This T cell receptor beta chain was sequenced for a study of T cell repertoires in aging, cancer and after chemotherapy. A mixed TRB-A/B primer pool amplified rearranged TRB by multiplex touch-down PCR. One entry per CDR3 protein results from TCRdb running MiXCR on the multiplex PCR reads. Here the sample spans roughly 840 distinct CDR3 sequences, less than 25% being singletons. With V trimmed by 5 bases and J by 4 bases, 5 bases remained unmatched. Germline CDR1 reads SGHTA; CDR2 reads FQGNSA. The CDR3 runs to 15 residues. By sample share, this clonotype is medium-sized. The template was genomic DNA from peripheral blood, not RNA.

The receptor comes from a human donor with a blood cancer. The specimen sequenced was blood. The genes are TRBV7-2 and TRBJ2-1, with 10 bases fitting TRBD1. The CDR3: CASSATGGIYNEQFF. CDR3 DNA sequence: TGTGCCAGCAGCGCGACAGGGGGCATATACAATGAGCAGTTCTTC.